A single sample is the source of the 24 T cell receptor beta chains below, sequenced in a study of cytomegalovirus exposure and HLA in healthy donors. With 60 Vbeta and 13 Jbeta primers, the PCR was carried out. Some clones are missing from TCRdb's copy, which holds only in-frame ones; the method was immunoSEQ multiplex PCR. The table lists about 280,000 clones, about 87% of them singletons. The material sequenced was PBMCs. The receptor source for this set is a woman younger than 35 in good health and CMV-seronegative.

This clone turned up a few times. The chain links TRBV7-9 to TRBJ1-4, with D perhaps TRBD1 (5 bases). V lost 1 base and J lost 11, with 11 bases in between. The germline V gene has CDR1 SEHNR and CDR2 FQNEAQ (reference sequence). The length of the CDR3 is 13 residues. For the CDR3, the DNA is TGTGCCAGCAGCTTAGAGGTTGCAGGGAAACTGTTTTTT. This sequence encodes CASSLEVAGKLFF.

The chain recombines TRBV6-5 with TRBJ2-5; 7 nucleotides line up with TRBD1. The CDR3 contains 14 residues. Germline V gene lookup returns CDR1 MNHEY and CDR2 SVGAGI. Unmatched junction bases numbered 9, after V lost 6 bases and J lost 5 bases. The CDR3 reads CASSSDREGETQYF. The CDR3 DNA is TGTGCCAGCAGCTCCGACAGGGAAGGCGAGACCCAGTACTTC.

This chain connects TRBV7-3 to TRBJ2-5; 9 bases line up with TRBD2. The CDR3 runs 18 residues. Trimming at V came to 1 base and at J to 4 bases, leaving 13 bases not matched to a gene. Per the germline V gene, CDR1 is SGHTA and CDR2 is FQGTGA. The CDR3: CASSLSGNSGGLRETQYF. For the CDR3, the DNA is TGTGCCAGCAGCTTAAGTGGTAATAGCGGGGGCCTGCGAGAGACCCAGTACTTC.

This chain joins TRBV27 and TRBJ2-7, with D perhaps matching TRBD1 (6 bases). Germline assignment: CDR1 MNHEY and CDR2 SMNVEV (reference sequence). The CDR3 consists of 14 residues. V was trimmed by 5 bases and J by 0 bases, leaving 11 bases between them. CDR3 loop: CASSPGQSSYEQYF. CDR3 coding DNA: TGTGCCAGCAGTCCAGGACAGAGCTCCTACGAGCAGTACTTC.

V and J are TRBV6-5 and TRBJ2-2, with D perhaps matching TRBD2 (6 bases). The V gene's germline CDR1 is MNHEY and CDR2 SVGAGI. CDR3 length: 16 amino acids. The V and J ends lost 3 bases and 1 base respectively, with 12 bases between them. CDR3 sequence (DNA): TGTGCCAGCAGTTATGCCTCTAGCGTGAACACCGGGGAGCTGTTTTTT. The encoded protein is CASSYASSVNTGELFF.

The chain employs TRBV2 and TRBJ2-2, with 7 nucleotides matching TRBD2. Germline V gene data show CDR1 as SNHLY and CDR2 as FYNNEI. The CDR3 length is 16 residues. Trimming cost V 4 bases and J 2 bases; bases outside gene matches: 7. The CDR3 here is CASSAPSGVNTGELFF. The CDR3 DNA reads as TGTGCCAGCAGTGCTCCCAGCGGGGTTAACACCGGGGAGCTGTTTTTT.

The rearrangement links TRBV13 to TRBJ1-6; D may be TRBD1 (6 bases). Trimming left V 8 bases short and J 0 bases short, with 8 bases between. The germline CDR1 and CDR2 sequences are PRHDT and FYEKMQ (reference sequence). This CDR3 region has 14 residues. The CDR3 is CASGQSSYNSPLHF. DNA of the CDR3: TGTGCCAGCGGACAGAGCTCCTATAATTCACCCCTCCACTTT.

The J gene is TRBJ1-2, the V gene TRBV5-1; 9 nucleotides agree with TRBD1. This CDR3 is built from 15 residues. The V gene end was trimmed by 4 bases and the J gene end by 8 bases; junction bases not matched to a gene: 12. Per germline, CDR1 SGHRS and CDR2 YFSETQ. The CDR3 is CASSTGTGMSGGYTF. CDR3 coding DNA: TGCGCCAGCAGCACCGGGACAGGGATGTCGGGCGGCTACACCTTC.

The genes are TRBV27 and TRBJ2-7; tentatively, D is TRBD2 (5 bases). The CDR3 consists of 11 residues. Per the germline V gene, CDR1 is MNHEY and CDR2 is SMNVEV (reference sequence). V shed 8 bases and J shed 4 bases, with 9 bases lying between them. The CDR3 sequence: CASGRTYEQYF. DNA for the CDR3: TGTGCCAGCGGGCGGACTTACGAGCAGTACTTC.

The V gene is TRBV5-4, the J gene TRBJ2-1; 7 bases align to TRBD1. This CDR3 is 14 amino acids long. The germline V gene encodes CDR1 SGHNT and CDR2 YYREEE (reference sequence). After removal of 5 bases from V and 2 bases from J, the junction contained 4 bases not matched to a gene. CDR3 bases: TGTGCCAGCAGTTCGCAGGGGGCCTACAATGAGCAGTTCTTC. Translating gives CASSSQGAYNEQFF. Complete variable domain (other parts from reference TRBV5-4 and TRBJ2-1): ETGVTQSPTHLIKTRGQQVTLRCSSQSGHNTVSWYQQALGQGPQFIFQYYREEENGRGNFPPRFSGLQFPNYSSELNVNALELDDSALYLCASSSQGAYNEQFFGPGTRLTVL.

The DNA of the CDR3 is TGTGCCATCAGCCCAGAATGGGGGGAGGTTTCAGATACGCAGTATTTT. The encoded protein is CAISPEWGEVSDTQYF. The J gene is TRBJ2-3, the V gene TRBV10-3; D is possibly TRBD2 (6 bases). This CDR3 contains 16 residues. Between the trimmed V and J ends, which lost 6 bases and 4 bases, there was a span of 20 bases. In germline, CDR1 is ENHRY, CDR2 SYGVKD.

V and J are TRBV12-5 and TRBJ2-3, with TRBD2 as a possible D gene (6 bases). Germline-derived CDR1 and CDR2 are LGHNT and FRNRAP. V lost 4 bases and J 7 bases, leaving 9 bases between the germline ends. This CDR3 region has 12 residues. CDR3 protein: CASGSSEYTQYF. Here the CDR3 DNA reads TGTGCTAGTGGTTCTAGCGAATATACGCAGTATTTT.

The CDR3 region is CASSEPPLSGDRAYGYTF. CDR3 nucleotides: TGTGCCAGCAGCGAACCCCCCCTGTCGGGGGACAGGGCCTATGGCTACACCTTC. This rearrangement joins TRBV9 to TRBJ1-2, with 9 bases fitting TRBD1. This CDR3 region has 18 residues. Germline values: CDR1 SGDLS, CDR2 YYNGEE. V shed 3 bases and J 4 bases; nucleotides not matched to a gene: 16. The whole variable domain, filled in from reference TRBV9 and TRBJ1-2, reads DSGVTQTPKHLITATGQRVTLRCSPRSGDLSVYWYQQSLDQGLQFLIQYYNGEERAKGNILERFSAQQFPDLHSELNLSSLELGDSALYFCASSEPPLSGDRAYGYTFGSGTRLTVV.

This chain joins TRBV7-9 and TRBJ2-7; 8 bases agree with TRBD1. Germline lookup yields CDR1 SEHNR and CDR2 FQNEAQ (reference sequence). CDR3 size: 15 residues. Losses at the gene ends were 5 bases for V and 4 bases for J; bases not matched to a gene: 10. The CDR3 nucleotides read TGTGCCAGCAGCGCTCAGGGACAGGCCTATTACGAGCAGTACTTC. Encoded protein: CASSAQGQAYYEQYF.

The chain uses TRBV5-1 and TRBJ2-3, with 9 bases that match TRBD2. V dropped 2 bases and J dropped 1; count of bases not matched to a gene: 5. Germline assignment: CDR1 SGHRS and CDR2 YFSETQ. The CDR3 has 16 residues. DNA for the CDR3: TGCGCCAGCAGCTTCTCTCAGCGGGGGGGCACAGATACGCAGTATTTT. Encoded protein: CASSFSQRGGTDTQYF. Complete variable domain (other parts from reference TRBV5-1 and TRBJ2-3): KAGVTQTPRYLIKTRGQQVTLSCSPISGHRSVSWYQQTPGQGLQFLFEYFSETQRNKGNFPGRFSGRQFSNSRSEMNVSTLELGDSALYLCASSFSQRGGTDTQYFGPGTRLTVL.

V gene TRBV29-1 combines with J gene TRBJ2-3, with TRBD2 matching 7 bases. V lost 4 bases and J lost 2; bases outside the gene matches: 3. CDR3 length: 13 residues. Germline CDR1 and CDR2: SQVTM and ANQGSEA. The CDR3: CSVGEGTTDTQYF. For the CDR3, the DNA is TGCAGCGTTGGGGAGGGGACCACAGATACGCAGTATTTT.

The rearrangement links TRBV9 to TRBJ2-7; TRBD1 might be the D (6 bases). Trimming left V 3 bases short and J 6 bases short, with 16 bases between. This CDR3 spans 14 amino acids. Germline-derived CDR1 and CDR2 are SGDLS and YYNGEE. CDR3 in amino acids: CASSDTGTTSEQYF. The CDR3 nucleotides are TGTGCCAGCAGCGACACCGGGACAACCTCCGAGCAGTACTTC. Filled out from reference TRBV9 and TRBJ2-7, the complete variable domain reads DSGVTQTPKHLITATGQRVTLRCSPRSGDLSVYWYQQSLDQGLQFLIQYYNGEERAKGNILERFSAQQFPDLHSELNLSSLELGDSALYFCASSDTGTTSEQYFGPGTRLTVT.

This chain's CDR3 is CASSTARQGISTEAFF. In DNA, the CDR3 is TGTGCCAGCAGCACTGCTAGACAGGGTATCAGCACTGAAGCTTTCTTT. The chain joins TRBV21-1 to TRBJ1-1; the table calls TRBD1, which could not be checked here. TRBV21-1 is recorded as a pseudogene. The CDR3 contains 16 residues.

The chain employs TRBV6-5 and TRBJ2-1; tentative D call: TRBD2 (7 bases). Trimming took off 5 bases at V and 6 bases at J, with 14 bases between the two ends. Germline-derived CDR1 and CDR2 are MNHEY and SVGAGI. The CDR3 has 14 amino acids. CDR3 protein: CASSLKGGSNEQFF. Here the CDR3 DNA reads TGTGCCAGCAGTCTAAAGGGGGGGTCCAATGAGCAGTTCTTC.

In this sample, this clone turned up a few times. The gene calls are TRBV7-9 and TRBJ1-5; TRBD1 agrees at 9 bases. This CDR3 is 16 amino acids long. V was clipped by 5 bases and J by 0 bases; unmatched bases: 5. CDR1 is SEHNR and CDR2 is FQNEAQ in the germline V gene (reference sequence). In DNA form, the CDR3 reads TGTGCCAGCAGCCTGGACAGGGGTTATAGCAATCAGCCCCAGCATTTT. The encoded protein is CASSLDRGYSNQPQHF.

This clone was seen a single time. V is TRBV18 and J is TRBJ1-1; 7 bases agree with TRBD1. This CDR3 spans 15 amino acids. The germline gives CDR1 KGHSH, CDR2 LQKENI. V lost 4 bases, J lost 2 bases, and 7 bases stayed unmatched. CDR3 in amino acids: CASSQGAPINTEAFF. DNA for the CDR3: TGTGCCAGCTCACAGGGGGCGCCGATAAACACTGAAGCTTTCTTT.

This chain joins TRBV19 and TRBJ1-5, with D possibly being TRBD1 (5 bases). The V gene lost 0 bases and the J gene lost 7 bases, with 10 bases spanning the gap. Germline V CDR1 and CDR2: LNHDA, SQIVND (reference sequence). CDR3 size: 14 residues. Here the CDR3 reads CASSIEGGGQPQHF. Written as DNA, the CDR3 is TGTGCCAGTAGTATAGAGGGGGGGGGACAGCCCCAGCATTTT.

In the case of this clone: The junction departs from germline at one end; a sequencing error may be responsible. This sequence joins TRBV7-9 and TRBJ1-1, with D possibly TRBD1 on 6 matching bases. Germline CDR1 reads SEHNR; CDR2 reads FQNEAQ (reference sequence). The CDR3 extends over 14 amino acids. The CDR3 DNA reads TGTTCCAGCAGCGGTCCCGGGACAAGCACTGAAGCTTTCTTT. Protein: CSSSGPGTSTEAFF. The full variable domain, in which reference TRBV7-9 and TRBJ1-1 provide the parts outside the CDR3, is DTGVSQNPRHKITKRGQNVTFRCDPISEHNRLYWYRQTLGQGPEFLTYFQNEAQLEKSRLLSDRFSAERPKGSFSTLEIQRTEQGDSAMYLCSSSGPGTSTEAFFGQGTRLTVV.

The CDR3: CASSPISGGADTGELFF. CDR3 bases: TGTGCCAGCAGCCCTATCTCTGGGGGGGCGGACACCGGGGAGCTGTTTTTT. The genes are TRBV7-3 and TRBJ2-2, with D perhaps TRBD2 (7 bases). CDR3 size: 17 residues. The germline V and J ends were trimmed by 5 bases and 3 bases, with 19 bases remaining between them. Germline V gene sequence: CDR1 SGHTA, CDR2 FQGTGA. The full variable domain, its missing parts supplied by reference TRBV7-3 and TRBJ2-2, is GAGVSQTPSNKVTEKGKYVELRCDPISGHTALYWYRQSLGQGPEFLIYFQGTGAADDSGLPNDRFFAVRPEGSVSTLKIQRTERGDSAVYLCASSPISGGADTGELFFGEGSRLTVL.